This T cell receptor (beta chain) was observed in a study of glioma-infiltrating T cells after dendritic cell vaccination. The overall study: Samples are from glioblastoma patients in Phase I and II dendritic cell vaccine trials.

Findings of the study overall: TCR clonality showed no direct relationship with survival.

The assay was immunoSEQ multiplex PCR, and TCRdb's table has in-frame clones only and misses some. The sample includes 85,000 to 110,000 clones, 81% of them seen just once. Patients had residual fresh-frozen tumor tissue and more than two years of survival data. In the case of this clone: Its antigen remains unidentified.

The CDR3 contains 18 residues. CDR1 and CDR2 (germline): SGHNT, YYREEE (reference sequence). The J segment lost 5 bases and the V segment lost 4 bases, leaving 18 bases of the junction unmatched. This receptor was identified in a human donor with glioblastoma. The material sequenced was blood, taken before dendritic cell vaccination. The chain employs TRBV5-4 and TRBJ1-2, with TRBD1 matching over 9 bases. Here the CDR3 reads CASSRRGTGPQGSYGYTF. CDR3 nucleotide sequence: TGTGCCAGCAGCCGCAGGGGGACAGGGCCTCAAGGGAGTTATGGCTACACCTTC.